Listed below are T cell receptor beta chains from one sample, sequenced in a study of blood T cell repertoires in COVID-19. Sequenced by immunoSEQ multiplex PCR; TCRdb stores in-frame clones only, minus some. The sample includes more than 150,000 clones, over 80% of them seen just once. The material sequenced was PBMCs or T cells enriched from blood (not recorded which). The receptors stem from a woman aged 60-75 years who had recovered from COVID-19. Each CDR3 is given with its conserved first and last residue. A D gene is named only where the DNA matches it firmly. Rows may omit the clone size; those that give it use once, few, many or a size class.

D,J,size,V,DNA,CDR3
.,TRBJ2-5,once,TRBV10-1,TGCGCCAGCAGCCCGGGGGTAGGGGTCGTGGGAGAGACCCAGTACTTC,CASSPGVGVVGETQYF
.,TRBJ1-5,.,TRBV28,TGTGCCAGCAGTTTAGTCAGTGATCATCAGCCCCAGCATTTT,CASSLVSDHQPQHF
TRBD1,TRBJ2-7,.,TRBV6-5,TGTGCCAGCAGGGGGACAGGGGAGTATTCGGAGCAGTACTTC,CASRGTGEYSEQYF
.,TRBJ2-2,.,TRBV11-1,TGTGCCAGCAGCTTATCAGGGATGATCAACACCGGGGAGCTGTTTTTT,CASSLSGMINTGELFF
.,TRBJ1-5,.,TRBV4-1,TGCGCCAGCAGCCAAGAGACAAATCAGCCCCAGCATTTT,CASSQETNQPQHF
TRBD2,TRBJ2-1,.,TRBV9,TGTGCCAGCCTGCTTACCTCCGGGACTAGCGGGGGGGCCACCTACAATGAGCAGTTCTTC,CASLLTSGTSGGATYNEQFF
TRBD2,TRBJ2-5,.,TRBV11-2,TGTGCCAGCAGCCAGGGGACTAGAGAGACCCAGTACTTC,CASSQGTRETQYF
.,TRBJ2-1,.,TRBV5-1,TGCGCCAGCAGGGTGTGGGGCAGTTCCTACAATGAGCAGTTCTTC,CASRVWGSSYNEQFF
.,TRBJ1-2,.,TRBV27,TGTGCCAGCAGTTCCTTGGGGGCAGATCAATATGGCTACACCTTC,CASSSLGADQYGYTF
TRBD1,TRBJ2-3,.,TRBV2,TGTGCCAGCAGTCCCACACCCAGAAGGACAGGGGGCAAAGATACGCAGTATTTT,CASSPTPRRTGGKDTQYF
.,TRBJ2-7,.,TRBV7-8,TGTGCCAGCAGCTTTTCAGGGGCCTACGAGCAGTACTTC,CASSFSGAYEQYF